One and the same sample provided the 15 T cell receptor beta chains below, sequenced in a study of T-cell reconstitution after alpha-beta-depleted transplantation in children. Overall study findings and caveats: Newly generated T cells supplied most T-cell counts and diversity one year post-transplant.

TCRbeta library preparation incorporated unique molecular identifiers. TCRdb re-analysed the PCR reads in MiXCR, keeping a single row per CDR3 protein. The table shows 250,000 to 300,000 distinct CDR3 sequences, with roughly 7.8% occurring only once. These receptors' antigens are unknown. Sequencing used peripheral blood, obtained 360 days after TCRalphabeta/CD19-depleted stem cell transplant. The source of these receptors is a female patient aged 2 to 10 who had a stem cell transplant for Fanconi anemia, so the T cells may come from the graft donor.

The J gene is TRBJ2-2, the V gene TRBV5-1; possible D gene TRBD2, 6 bases. Germline CDR1 reads SGHRS; CDR2 reads YFSETQ. This CDR3 comprises 13 residues. Trimming shortened V by 3 bases and J by 3 bases, and 6 bases separated the two germline ends. The CDR3 sequence is CASSWDYTGELFF. CDR3 coding DNA: TGCGCCAGCAGCTGGGACTACACCGGGGAGCTGTTTTTT.

This clonotype has more than one count but fewer than ten. The chain employs TRBV7-2 and TRBJ1-6; D is undetermined. From germline, CDR1 is SGHTA and CDR2 FQGNSA. The length of the CDR3 is 14 residues. Trimming took 3 bases from V and 6 from J, leaving 9 bases between them. The CDR3: CASSFVLLNSPLHF. Written as DNA, the CDR3 is TGTGCCAGCAGCTTTGTCCTCCTTAATTCACCCCTCCACTTT.

At least ten counts were recorded for this clonotype. The CDR3 here is CASRRPEGDGTRSTQYF. CDR3 DNA sequence: TGTGCCAGCAGACGACCCGAAGGGGACGGGACCAGATCGACCCAGTACTTC. V is TRBV5-4 and J is TRBJ2-5, with D perhaps TRBD1 or TRBD2 (5 bases each). The CDR3 runs 17 residues. CDR1 and CDR2 (germline): SGHNT, YYREEE (reference sequence). Between the trimmed V and J ends, which lost 5 bases and 7 bases, there was a span of 27 bases.

This clonotype appeared many times. This rearrangement joins TRBV12-3 or TRBV12-4 to TRBJ1-1; D not certain. Trimming removed 1 base at V and 1 base at J, with 10 bases between. The CDR3 is 15 amino acids. The CDR3: CASSLGGHANTEAFF. The CDR3, as DNA: TGTGCCAGCAGTTTAGGTGGGCACGCGAACACTGAAGCTTTCTTT.

The sample holds a few counts of this clonotype. The chain uses TRBV28 and TRBJ2-7; D is uncertain. V gave up 2 bases and J gave up 2 bases, with 13 bases separating them. This CDR3 region has 15 residues. Germline V CDR1 and CDR2: MDHEN, SYDVKM. CDR3 bases: TGTGCCAGCAGTTTAGACCCGGGTAATGCCTACGAGCAGTACTTC. Encoded protein: CASSLDPGNAYEQYF. Together with reference TRBV28 and TRBJ2-7, the CDR3 gives the full variable domain: DVKVTQSSRYLVKRTGEKVFLECVQDMDHENMFWYRQDPGLGLRLIYFSYDVKMKEKGDIPEGYSVSREKKERFSLILESASTNQTSMYLCASSLDPGNAYEQYFGPGTRLTVT.

This clonotype came up many times. The V call is TRBV12-3 or TRBV12-4, the J call TRBJ2-1; D possibly corresponds to TRBD2 (5 bases). V lost 2 bases and J lost 2, with 13 bases in between. This CDR3 has 16 residues. CDR3 bases: TGTGCCAGCAGTTTAATCTCCAGGACTCCCTACAATGAGCAGTTCTTC. Its translation is CASSLISRTPYNEQFF.

This clonotype has at least ten counts. V gene TRBV5-1 combines with J gene TRBJ2-7, with 8 bases matching TRBD2. V was pared by 3 bases and J by 2 bases, with 7 bases of the junction left unmatched. The CDR3 length is 15 residues. Germline V gene lookup returns CDR1 SGHRS and CDR2 YFSETQ. The CDR3 DNA follows: TGCGCCAGCAGCTCGAGCGGGAGTAGACCCTACGAGCAGTACTTC. Its translation is CASSSSGSRPYEQYF.

This clonotype showed up many times. The chain employs TRBV5-1 and TRBJ1-5; no firm D call. This CDR3 has 16 amino acids. Germline V gene sequence: CDR1 SGHRS, CDR2 YFSETQ. The ends were cut back, 3 bases at V and 4 bases at J, with 17 bases in the middle. The CDR3 coding sequence is TGCGCCAGCAGCTCGAACGGCTGGGTATGGAATCAGCCCCAGCATTTT. It translates to CASSSNGWVWNQPQHF.

This clonotype was counted many times. The rearrangement joins TRBV20-1 to TRBJ2-5, with D perhaps TRBD1 (5 bases). Between the trimmed V and J ends, which lost 3 bases and 0 bases, there was a span of 11 bases. The length of the CDR3 is 14 residues. Germline-derived CDR1 and CDR2 are DFQATT and SNEGSKA (reference sequence). CDR3 coding DNA: TGCAGTGCTAGGGGGCGGAGAAACCAAGAGACCCAGTACTTC. Amino acids: CSARGRRNQETQYF.

This clonotype has at least ten counts. The chain has TRBV9 and TRBJ1-3, with 10 bases that match TRBD1. This CDR3 has 17 residues. The V gene end was trimmed by 1 base and the J gene end by 4 bases; junction bases not matched to a gene: 8. CDR1 and CDR2 from the germline V gene are SGDLS and YYNGEE. The CDR3, as DNA: TGTGCCAGCAGCGTAACTTTGTTGGGACAGGGGGGAAACACCATATATTTT. It specifies CASSVTLLGQGGNTIYF.

The chain recombines TRBV4-2 with TRBJ1-6; no definite D call. The CDR3 length is 15 residues. Germline CDR1 LGHNA, CDR2 YNFKEQ. Trimming took 2 bases from V and 9 from J, leaving 14 bases between them. CDR3 sequence (DNA): TGTGCCAGCAGCCAAATAGCGAACCCCGTTTCACCCCTCCACTTT. Protein sequence: CASSQIANPVSPLHF.

This clonotype was detected many times. The chain has TRBV7-9 and TRBJ2-1; 8 bases are shared with TRBD1. Germline V lookup: CDR1 SEHNR, CDR2 FQNEAQ (reference sequence). The J segment lost 4 bases and the V segment lost 9 bases, leaving 8 bases of the junction unmatched. There are 14 residues in the CDR3. CDR3 in amino acids: CASVRGPLYNEQFF. The CDR3 bases are TGTGCCAGTGTCAGGGGGCCCCTATACAATGAGCAGTTCTTC.

This clonotype was found many times. V is TRBV2 and J is TRBJ2-7, with 12 bases aligning to TRBD2. V was pared by 10 bases and J by 0 bases, with 7 bases of the junction left unmatched. The length of the CDR3 is 15 residues. Per the germline V gene, CDR1 is SNHLY and CDR2 is FYNNEI. The CDR3 sequence is CATRTSGASSYEQYF. The CDR3 bases are TGTGCCACTAGGACTAGCGGGGCTAGCTCCTACGAGCAGTACTTC. The full variable domain, completed using reference TRBV2 and TRBJ2-7, is EPEVTQTPSHQVTQMGQEVILRCVPISNHLYFYWYRQILGQKVEFLVSFYNNEISEKSEIFDDQFSVERPDGSNFTLKIRSTKLEDSAMYFCATRTSGASSYEQYFGPGTRLTVT.

This clonotype was recorded at least ten times. CDR3 sequence reads: CASSPVWDTEAFF. CDR3 bases: TGTGCCAGCTCACCCGTCTGGGACACTGAAGCTTTCTTT. The chain employs TRBV18 and TRBJ1-1; D not certain. V lost 3 bases and J 3 bases, leaving 8 bases between the germline ends. In germline, CDR1 is KGHSH, CDR2 LQKENI. This CDR3 region has 13 residues.

This clonotype was seen ten or more times. The V gene is TRBV5-1, the J gene TRBJ1-4; D call uncertain. Trimming took off 0 bases at V and 7 bases at J, with 10 bases between the two ends. Germline assignment: CDR1 SGHRS and CDR2 YFSETQ. The CDR3 totals 14 residues. The CDR3 spells CASSLDRPVEKLFF. The CDR3 coding sequence is TGCGCCAGCAGCTTGGACAGACCGGTTGAAAAACTGTTTTTT. Using reference TRBV5-1 and TRBJ1-4 for the parts outside the CDR3, the full variable domain is KAGVTQTPRYLIKTRGQQVTLSCSPISGHRSVSWYQQTPGQGLQFLFEYFSETQRNKGNFPGRFSGRQFSNSRSEMNVSTLELGDSALYLCASSLDRPVEKLFFGSGTQLSVL.